This T cell receptor (beta chain) derives from a study of blood T cell repertoires in COVID-19. This clone was seen a handful of times. Recovered status applied to Cohort 3 donors who had two consecutive negative PCRs. It also applied to those with clearance or with symptom resolution. From germline, CDR1 is SGHAT and CDR2 FQNNGV. The V end lost 5 bases, the J end lost 2 bases, and 11 bases lay between the germline ends. CDR3 length equals 14 residues. In the original analysis: From reference gene primer amplification, estimates of nucleated cell counts were derived. TCRdb keeps only in-frame clones here, not all; method: immunoSEQ multiplex PCR. Clone size and the V and J calls come from that table; the DNA yielded D and trimming. The profile shows 200,000 or so clones, approximately 80% of them singletons.

Source material: PBMCs or T cells enriched from blood (not recorded which). The chain uses TRBV11-2 and TRBJ2-3, with a weak D call TRBD2 (6 bases). This receptor was obtained from a man aged 60-69 years who had recovered from COVID-19. The CDR3 loop is CASSTEGLTDTQYF. CDR3 coding DNA: TGTGCCAGCAGCACGGAGGGTCTCACAGATACGCAGTATTTT.